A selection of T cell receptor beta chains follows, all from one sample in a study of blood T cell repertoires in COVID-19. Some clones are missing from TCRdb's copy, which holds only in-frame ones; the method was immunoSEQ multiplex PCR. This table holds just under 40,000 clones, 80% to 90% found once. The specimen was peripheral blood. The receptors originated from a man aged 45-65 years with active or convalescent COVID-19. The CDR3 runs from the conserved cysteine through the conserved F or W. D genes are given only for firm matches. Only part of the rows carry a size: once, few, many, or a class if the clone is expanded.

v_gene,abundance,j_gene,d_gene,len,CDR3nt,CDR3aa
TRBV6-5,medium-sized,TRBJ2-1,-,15,TGTGCCAGCAGTTTACTAGGGGGGGGAAGCAATGAGCAGTTCTTC,CASSLLGGGSNEQFF
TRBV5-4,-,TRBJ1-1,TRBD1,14,TGTGCCAGCAGCTTTGGCCAGGGGGACACTGAAGCTTTCTTT,CASSFGQGDTEAFF
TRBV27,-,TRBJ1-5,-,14,TGTGCCAGCAGTTTATCATCAGGTAATCAGCCCCAGCATTTT,CASSLSSGNQPQHF
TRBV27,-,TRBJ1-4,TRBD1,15,TGTGCCAGCAGTTTTTGGACAGGAGTAAATGAAAAACTGTTTTTT,CASSFWTGVNEKLFF
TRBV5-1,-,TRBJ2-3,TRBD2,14,TGCGCCAGCAGCTCGGGCGGGGGTCGGGATACGCAGTATTTT,CASSSGGGRDTQYF
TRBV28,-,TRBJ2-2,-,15,TGTGCCAGCAGTTTAGGGGGGGCGGACACCGGGGAGCTGTTTTTT,CASSLGGADTGELFF
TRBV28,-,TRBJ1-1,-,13,TGTGCCAGCACCCCAACACCGAACACTGAAGCTTTCTTT,CASTPTPNTEAFF
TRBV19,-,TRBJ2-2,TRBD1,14,TGTGCCAGTAGCATGACAGGGGTCACCGGGGAGCTGTTTTTT,CASSMTGVTGELFF
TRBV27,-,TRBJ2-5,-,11,TGTGCCAGCAGTTCTCAAGAGACCCAGTACTTC,CASSSQETQYF
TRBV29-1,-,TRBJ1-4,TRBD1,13,TGCAGCGCCCAGGGACAGGGCGGTGAAAAACTGTTTTTT,CSAQGQGGEKLFF
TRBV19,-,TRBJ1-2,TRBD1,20,TGTGCCAGTAGTATAGGTTCGGGACAGGAAAATCCAGAGCTTAACTATGGCTACACCTTC,CASSIGSGQENPELNYGYTF
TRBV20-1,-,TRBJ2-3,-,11,TGCAGTGCTGTTCTCGCAGATACGCAGTATTTT,CSAVLADTQYF
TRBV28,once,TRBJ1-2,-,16,TGTGCCAGCACCACTAGTGGTACGTCAGGATCATATGGCTACACCTTC,CASTTSGTSGSYGYTF
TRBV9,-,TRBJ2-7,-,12,TGTGCCAGCAGCGCGAACAACTACGAGCAGTACTTC,CASSANNYEQYF
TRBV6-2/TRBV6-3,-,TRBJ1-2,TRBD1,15,TGTGCCAGCAGTTACAGGACAGGGGGCAACTATGGCTACACCTTC,CASSYRTGGNYGYTF
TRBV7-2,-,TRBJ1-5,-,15,TGTGCCAGCAGCAAGGGGACCAGGGAGGCTCAGCCCCAGCATTTT,CASSKGTREAQPQHF
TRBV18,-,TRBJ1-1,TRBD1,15,TGTGCCAGCTCACCGAACCCCAGGGGGGACGGTAGCGCTTTCTTT,CASSPNPRGDGSAFF
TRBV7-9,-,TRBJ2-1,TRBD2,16,TGTGCCAGCAGCTTAGGGGGTGGGCGGGAGAGCGATGAGCAGTTCTTC,CASSLGGGRESDEQFF
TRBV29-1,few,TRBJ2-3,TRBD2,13,TGCAGCGCCACTAGCGGGGGAGGGGATACGCAGTATTTT,CSATSGGGDTQYF
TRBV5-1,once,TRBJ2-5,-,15,TGCGCCAGCAGCTTGGACGGCCAGGGTGGGGAGACCCAGTACTTC,CASSLDGQGGETQYF
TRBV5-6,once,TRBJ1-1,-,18,TGTGCCAGCAGCTTATACCAGGCAGCAATGGTATCGAACACTGAAGCTTTCTTT,CASSLYQAAMVSNTEAFF
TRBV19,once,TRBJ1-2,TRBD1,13,TGTGCCAGTACCGTGCAGGGGGCGGAGGGCTACACCTTC,CASTVQGAEGYTF
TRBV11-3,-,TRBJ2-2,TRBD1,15,TGTGCCAGCAGCGGGGGACAGTCGAACACCGGGGAGCTGTTTTTT,CASSGGQSNTGELFF
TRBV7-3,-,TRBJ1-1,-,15,TGTGCCAGCAGCTTATACTCCCCCCCGAACACTGAAGCTTTCTTT,CASSLYSPPNTEAFF
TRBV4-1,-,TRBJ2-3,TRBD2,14,TGCGCCAGCAGACTAGCGGCAAACACAGATACGCAGTATTTT,CASRLAANTDTQYF
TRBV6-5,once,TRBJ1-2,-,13,TGTGCCAGCGCCTCCGAGGTTAACTATGGCTACACCTTC,CASASEVNYGYTF
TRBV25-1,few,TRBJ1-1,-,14,TGTGCCAGCAGTGAAAGTGGCAGGGCCACTGAAGCTTTCTTT,CASSESGRATEAFF
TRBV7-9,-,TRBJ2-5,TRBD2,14,TGTGCCAGCGGCCAGGGACTAGCGGAAGAGACCCAGTACTTC,CASGQGLAEETQYF
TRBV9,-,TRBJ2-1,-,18,TGTGCCAGCAGCGTAGGTGCCTTCGGGTTGGATGCTTACAATGAGCAGTTCTTC,CASSVGAFGLDAYNEQFF
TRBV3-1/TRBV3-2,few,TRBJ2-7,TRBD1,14,TGTGCCAGCAGCCAATACAGGGGAGCCTACGAGCAGTACTTC,CASSQYRGAYEQYF
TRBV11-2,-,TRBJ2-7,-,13,TGTGCCAGCAGCTTAGAATCGGGAGCCGGGCAGTACTTC,CASSLESGAGQYF
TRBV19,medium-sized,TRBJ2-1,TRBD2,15,TGTGCCAGACAAGGAGCGCGGGGGGGGGACAATGAGCAGTTCTTC,CARQGARGGDNEQFF
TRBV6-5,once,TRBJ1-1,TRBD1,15,TGTGCCAGCAGTCCTACTAGACAGGGGGCAAGGGTAGCTTTCTTT,CASSPTRQGARVAFF
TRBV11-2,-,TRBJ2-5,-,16,TGTGCCAGCAGCTTAGGGGGCGGGGCAGTCCAAGAGACCCAGTACTTC,CASSLGGGAVQETQYF
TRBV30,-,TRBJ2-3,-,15,TGTGCCTGGAGGTCAGGGGAGAATAGGGCAGATACGCAGTATTTT,CAWRSGENRADTQYF
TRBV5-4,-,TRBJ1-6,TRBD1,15,TGTGCCAGCAGCTTTAGGGGACAGTTTAATTCACCCCTCCACTTT,CASSFRGQFNSPLHF
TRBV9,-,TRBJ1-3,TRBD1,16,TGTGCCAGCAGCCCCCGGACAGGGGGCTCTGGAAACACCATATATTTT,CASSPRTGGSGNTIYF
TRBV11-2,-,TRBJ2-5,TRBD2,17,TGTGCCAGCAGCTTACTAGCGGGGGCTCTAACGGGAGAGACCCAGTACTTC,CASSLLAGALTGETQYF
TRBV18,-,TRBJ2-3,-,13,TGTGCCAGCTCACCACCTGTAACAGATACGCAGTATTTT,CASSPPVTDTQYF
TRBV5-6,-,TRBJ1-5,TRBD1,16,TGTGCCAGCAGCTTGAATATGGGACAGTTTGATCAGCCCCAGCATTTT,CASSLNMGQFDQPQHF
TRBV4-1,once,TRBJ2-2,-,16,TGCGCCAGCAGCCACGAACTTTGGAGGGACACCGGGGAGCTGTTTTTT,CASSHELWRDTGELFF
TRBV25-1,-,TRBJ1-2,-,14,TGTGCCAGCAGTGAATTGGGAGGGAACTATGGCTACACCTTC,CASSELGGNYGYTF
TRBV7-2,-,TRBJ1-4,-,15,TGTGCCAGCAGCTCCCGGCGGGGAGCTCGAGAAAAACTGTTTTTT,CASSSRRGAREKLFF
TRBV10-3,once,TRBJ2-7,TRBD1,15,TGTGCCATCAGTGCGGCAGGGGGCCTAACCTACGAGCAGTACTTC,CAISAAGGLTYEQYF
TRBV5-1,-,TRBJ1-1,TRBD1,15,TGCGCCAGCAGCTTGGGGCAGGGGGCAGGAGGTGAAGCTTTCTTT,CASSLGQGAGGEAFF
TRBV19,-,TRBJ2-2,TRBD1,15,TGTGCCAGTATAGGGGCAAACAGGGGAATCGGGGAGCTGTTTTTT,CASIGANRGIGELFF
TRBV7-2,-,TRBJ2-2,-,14,TGTGCCAGCAGCTTAATTCGGGTGGCCGGGGAGCTGTTTTTT,CASSLIRVAGELFF
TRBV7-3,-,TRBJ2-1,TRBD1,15,TGTGCCAGCAGCGAACAGGGGACGTCCTCCAATGAGCAGTTCTTC,CASSEQGTSSNEQFF
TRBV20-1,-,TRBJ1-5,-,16,TGCAGTGCTAGTCGTGGGGGCGCATATAGCAATCAGCCCCAGCATTTT,CSASRGGAYSNQPQHF
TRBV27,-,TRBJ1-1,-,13,TGTGCCAGCAGTTTATCCAGGGGTTTTGAAGCTTTCTTT,CASSLSRGFEAFF
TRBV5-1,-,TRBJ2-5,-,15,TGCGCCAGCAGCTTGGGGGGCGGCCCCCAAGAGACCCAGTACTTC,CASSLGGGPQETQYF
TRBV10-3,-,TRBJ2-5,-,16,TGTGCCATCAGTGAGTCATTGCGGGGGCCCGGGGAGACCCAGTACTTC,CAISESLRGPGETQYF